This is a list of T cell receptor beta chains from one sample in a study of T cell responses to AZD1222 COVID-19 vaccine. Produced via immunoSEQ multiplex PCR; TCRdb's table is partial and in-frame only. The profile shows 95,000 or so clones, around nine tenths of them singletons. Specimen: peripheral blood, collected on day 0 of AZD1222 vaccination. All receptors derive from an adult in good health. Both conserved end residues are part of each CDR3. D genes are given only for firm matches. Where a row states a size, it is once, few, many or the class of an expanded clone; other rows omit it.

TRBJ2-1,TRBV7-8,.,.,TGTGCCAGCAGCGGATTCCTGGGGGAGCAGTTCTTC,CASSGFLGEQFF
TRBJ1-3,TRBV5-1,.,TRBD1,TGCGCCAGCAGCTTTTACGGACAGGGGCGCTCTGGAAACACCATATATTTT,CASSFYGQGRSGNTIYF
TRBJ2-5,TRBV9,once,.,TGTGCCAGCAGCCCTGGCGGGGCCGGGGGAGAGACCCAGTACTTC,CASSPGGAGGETQYF
TRBJ1-1,TRBV12-5,.,.,TGTGCTAGTGGTTTGCCGGGGTCAGCTTTCTTT,CASGLPGSAFF
TRBJ1-5,TRBV6-1,.,TRBD1,TGTGCCAGCAGTGAAAGGACAGGGGGCTGGGGCAATCAGCCCCAGCATTTT,CASSERTGGWGNQPQHF
TRBJ1-2,TRBV3-1/TRBV3-2,.,.,TGTGCCAGCAGCCAAGCCTTCGGATCAAACTATGGCTACACCTTC,CASSQAFGSNYGYTF
TRBJ1-6,TRBV18,once,.,TGTGCCAGCTCACCACAGGGCGCGGCAGGGAATTCACCCCTCCACTTT,CASSPQGAAGNSPLHF
TRBJ2-7,TRBV6-5,.,TRBD2,TGTGCCAGCAGTTACTCGAGCCAGCGGGGCTCCTACGAGCAGTACTTC,CASSYSSQRGSYEQYF
TRBJ1-4,TRBV19,.,.,TGTGCCAGTAGCCCTGGAGTGGTCTCAACTAATGAAAAACTGTTTTTT,CASSPGVVSTNEKLFF
TRBJ1-5,TRBV6-5,.,TRBD1,TGTGCCAGCGGAGAGGGACAGACACAGCCCCAGCATTTT,CASGEGQTQPQHF
TRBJ1-1,TRBV4-1,.,TRBD1,TGCGCCAGCGCCAAAGGACAGGAGGGCACTGAAGCTTTCTTT,CASAKGQEGTEAFF
TRBJ1-1,TRBV5-6,.,.,TGTGCCAGCAGCTTAGACAGCAGCGGCATCACTGAAGCTTTCTTT,CASSLDSSGITEAFF
TRBJ2-2,TRBV11-3,.,.,TGTGCCAGCAGCTTCTTTTCCGGGGAGCTGTTTTTT,CASSFFSGELFF
TRBJ1-2,TRBV6-5,.,.,TGTGCCGCAGCGGACAGCCCTAAGGGTTCCGTTGGCTACACCTTC,CAAADSPKGSVGYTF
TRBJ1-4,TRBV21-1,.,.,TGTGCCAGCAGCAAAGCGGGGGACAGGTTGGATGAAAAACTGTTTTTT,CASSKAGDRLDEKLFF
TRBJ1-6,TRBV14,.,.,TGTGCCAGCAGCCAAGAATCGGTAGCAGGGGTTAATTCACCCCTCCACTTT,CASSQESVAGVNSPLHF
TRBJ1-4,TRBV27,.,.,TGTGCCAGCAGCTTCTTTCGGGCAGGGGTTAATGAAAAACTGTTTTTT,CASSFFRAGVNEKLFF
TRBJ1-5,TRBV12-3/TRBV12-4,.,.,TGTGCCAGCAGTCCAGGGGTTTGGCAGCCCCAGCATTTT,CASSPGVWQPQHF
TRBJ2-1,TRBV4-1,once,.,TGCGCCAGCAGCCTGGGGCTGGGGAATGAGCAGTTCTTC,CASSLGLGNEQFF
TRBJ1-6,TRBV6-6,once,.,TGTGCCAGCAGTTACTCCCCGGAAGCGGGTTCACCCCTCCACTTT,CASSYSPEAGSPLHF
TRBJ2-2,TRBV5-1,.,TRBD1,TGCGCCAGCAGCCCAGGACAGGTCTCGAACACCGGGGAGCTGTTTTTT,CASSPGQVSNTGELFF
TRBJ2-5,TRBV12-3/TRBV12-4,.,.,TGTGCCAGCAGAGTCTCTGGATCCGAGACCCAGTACTTC,CASRVSGSETQYF
TRBJ2-5,TRBV19,.,TRBD1,TGTGCCAGTTTGGACAGGGGCGTCCGGGGGGAGACCCAGTACTTC,CASLDRGVRGETQYF
TRBJ2-7,TRBV10-2,.,.,TGCGCCAGCAGTGGGGGGGCTCCCCACGAGCAGTACTTC,CASSGGAPHEQYF
TRBJ2-1,TRBV30,.,TRBD2,TGTGCCTGGAGTGTCGAGGTAGCGGGGGGCTCCTCCTACAATGAGCAGTTCTTC,CAWSVEVAGGSSYNEQFF
TRBJ2-2,TRBV2,.,.,TGTGCCAGCCGGAGTCTATGGCCGAACACCGGGGAGCTGTTTTTT,CASRSLWPNTGELFF
TRBJ2-7,TRBV18,.,.,TGTGCCAGCTCTCCCACCGCGTCTCCTACGACGCAGTACTTC,CASSPTASPTTQYF
TRBJ1-1,TRBV6-1,.,TRBD1,TGTGCCAGCAGTGATTTGGACAGGGTTGGAGCTTTCTTT,CASSDLDRVGAFF